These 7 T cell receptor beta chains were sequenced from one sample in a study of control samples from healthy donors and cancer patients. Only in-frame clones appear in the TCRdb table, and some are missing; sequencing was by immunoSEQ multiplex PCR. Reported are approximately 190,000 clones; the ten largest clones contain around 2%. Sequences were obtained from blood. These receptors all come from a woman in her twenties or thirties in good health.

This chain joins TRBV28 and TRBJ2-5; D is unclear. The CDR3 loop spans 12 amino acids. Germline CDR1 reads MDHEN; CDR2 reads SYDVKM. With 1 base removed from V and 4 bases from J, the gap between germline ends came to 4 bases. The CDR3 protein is CASSLSRETQYF. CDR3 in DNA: TGTGCCAGCAGTTTATCCAGAGAGACCCAGTACTTC.

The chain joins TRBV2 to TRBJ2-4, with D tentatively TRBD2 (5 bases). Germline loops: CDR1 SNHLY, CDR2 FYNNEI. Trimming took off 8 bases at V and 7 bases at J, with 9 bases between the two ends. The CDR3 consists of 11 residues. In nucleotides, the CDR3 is TGTGCCAGCCGGGGAGAGAACATTCAGTACTTC. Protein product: CASRGENIQYF.

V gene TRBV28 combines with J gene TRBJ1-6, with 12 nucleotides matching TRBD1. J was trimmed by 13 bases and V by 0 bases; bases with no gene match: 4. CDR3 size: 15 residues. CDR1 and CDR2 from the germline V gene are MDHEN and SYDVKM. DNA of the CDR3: TGTGCCAGCAGTTTATGGGGGGACAGGGGGCGCCCCCTCCACTTT. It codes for CASSLWGDRGRPLHF.

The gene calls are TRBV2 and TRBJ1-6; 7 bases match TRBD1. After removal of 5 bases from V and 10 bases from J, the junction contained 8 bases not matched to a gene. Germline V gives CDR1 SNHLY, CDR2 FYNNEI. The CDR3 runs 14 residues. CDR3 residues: CASSPDRVDSPLHF. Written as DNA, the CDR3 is TGTGCCAGCAGTCCAGACAGGGTCGACTCACCCCTCCACTTT.

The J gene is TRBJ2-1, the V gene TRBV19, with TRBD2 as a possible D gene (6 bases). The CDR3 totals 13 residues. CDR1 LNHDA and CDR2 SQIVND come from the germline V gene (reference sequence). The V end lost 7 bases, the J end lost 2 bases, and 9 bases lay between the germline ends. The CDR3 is CASTQRAYNEQFF. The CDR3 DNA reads TGTGCCAGTACCCAGCGGGCCTACAATGAGCAGTTCTTC.

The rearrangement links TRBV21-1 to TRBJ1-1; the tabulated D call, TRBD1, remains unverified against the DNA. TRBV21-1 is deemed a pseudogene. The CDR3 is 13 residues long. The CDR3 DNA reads TGTGCCAGCAGCTTCCGGACAGGGAGAGTGGCTTTCTTT. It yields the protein CASSFRTGRVAFF.

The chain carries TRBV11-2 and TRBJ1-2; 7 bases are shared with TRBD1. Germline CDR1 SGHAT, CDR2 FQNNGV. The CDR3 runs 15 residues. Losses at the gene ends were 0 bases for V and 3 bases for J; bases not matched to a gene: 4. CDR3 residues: CASSLDWRGHYGYTF. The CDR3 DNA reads TGTGCCAGCAGCTTAGATTGGAGGGGGCACTATGGCTACACCTTC. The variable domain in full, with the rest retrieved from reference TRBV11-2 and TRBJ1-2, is EAGVAQSPRYKIIEKRQSVAFWCNPISGHATLYWYQQILGQGPKLLIQFQNNGVVDDSQLPKDRFSAERLKGVDSTLKIQPAKLEDSAVYLCASSLDWRGHYGYTFGSGTRLTVV.